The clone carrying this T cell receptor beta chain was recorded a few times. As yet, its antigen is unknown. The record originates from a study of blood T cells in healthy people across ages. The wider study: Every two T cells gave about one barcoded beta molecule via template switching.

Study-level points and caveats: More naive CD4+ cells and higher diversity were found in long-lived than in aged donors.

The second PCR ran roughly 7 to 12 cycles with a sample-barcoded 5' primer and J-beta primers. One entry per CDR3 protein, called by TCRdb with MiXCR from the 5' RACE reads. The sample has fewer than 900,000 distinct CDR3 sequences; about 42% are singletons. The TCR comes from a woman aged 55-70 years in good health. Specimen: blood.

The CDR3 is CASSPGGGGLEAFF. The CDR3 DNA is TGTGCCAGCAGCCCGGGGGGGGGTGGTCTTGAAGCTTTCTTT. The rearrangement joins TRBV7-2 to TRBJ1-1; tentatively, D is TRBD1 (5 bases). The CDR3 has 14 residues. Germline-derived CDR1 and CDR2 are SGHTA and FQGNSA. Trimming removed 5 bases from V and 7 bases from J, with 17 bases in between.